This T cell receptor beta chain was documented in a study of Graves' ophthalmopathy and Graves' hyperthyroidism. Looked up from germline, CDR1 is SGHNT and CDR2 is YYREEE (reference sequence). V dropped 2 bases and J dropped 5; count of bases not matched to a gene: 7. The CDR3 contains 17 residues. Using RNA transcripts, the TCR beta CDR3 regions were amplified. Second-round multiplex PCR came after a first-round RT-PCR that employed HTBI primers. MiXCR was run by TCRdb on the multiplex PCR reads, yielding one entry per CDR3 protein. The table includes roughly 700,000 distinct CDR3 sequences, roughly two fifths detected once.

The sequence was obtained from an adult man with Graves' ophthalmopathy. The sequencing sample was made of peripheral blood. The chain uses TRBV5-4 and TRBJ2-7, with TRBD2 identical over 16 bases. This CDR3 is CASSFGTSGRAGDEQYF. For the CDR3, the DNA is TGTGCCAGCAGCTTCGGGACTAGCGGGAGGGCCGGGGACGAGCAGTACTTC.